This paragraph reports one T cell receptor (beta chain). What it binds is unknown. This specimen comes from a study of metastatic and nonmetastatic thyroid tumors. Study details: Across blood and tumor or nodule tissue, repertoires from malignant and benign thyroid patients were compared with one another. Overall study findings and caveats: Significantly higher TCR beta diversity was reportedly seen in malignant thyroid tumors than benign nodules, in blood and tumor.

Treatment of any kind had been given to no patient before thyroid surgery. Germline loops: CDR1 GTSNPN, CDR2 SVGIG (reference sequence). Trimming left V 2 bases short and J 7 bases short, with 12 bases between. This CDR3 is 13 amino acids long. Using MiXCR, TCRdb reanalyzed the PCR reads. Of roughly 34,000 clones listed, around 31% are singletons. The origin of this receptor is a female donor with papillary thyroid cancer or a benign thyroid nodule (not recorded which). Some clones in this sample may be carry-over from other donors' samples. The sample consisted of tumor tissue. V usage is TRBV30 and J usage is TRBJ1-5, with D unresolved. The CDR3 DNA follows: TGTGCCTGGAGTTTGGGGTTAAAGCAGCCCCAGCATTTT. Protein: CAWSLGLKQPQHF.